This TCR beta chain is drawn from a study of blood T cell repertoires in COVID-19. Study-wide context: The samples span acute and convalescent COVID-19 from the United States, Italy and Spain. PBMCs, B-cell-depleted T cells, or T cells were the source of the cDNA or gDNA that made up the material.

Germline V gives CDR1 SGHNT, CDR2 YYREEE (reference sequence). The germline V and J ends were trimmed by 3 bases and 3 bases, with 10 bases remaining between them. This CDR3 region has 13 residues. Original methodology: Nucleated cell counts were estimated from reference gene primer amplification. Measured with immunoSEQ multiplex PCR; TCRdb has only the in-frame clones, and not every one. V, J and clone size are taken as reported in that table, and D and trimming were inferred from the DNA itself. Of roughly 250,000 clones listed, about 85% were seen once; the top ten hold around 0.96%. Sequenced sample: peripheral blood. The chain employs TRBV5-4 and TRBJ2-7, with D possibly matching TRBD2 (5 bases). The clonotype originates from a man in his forties with acute or convalescent COVID-19. The CDR3 here is CASSSRGIYEQYF. CDR3 nucleotide sequence: TGTGCCAGCAGCTCGAGAGGGATCTACGAGCAGTACTTC.